This T cell receptor beta chain was found in a study of blood T cell repertoires in COVID-19. About the research overall: Whether acute or convalescent, the COVID-19 samples came from the United States, Italy and Spain. T cells, B-cell-depleted T cells, or PBMCs supplied cDNA or gDNA.

The CDR3 is 15 residues long. In germline, CDR1 is SGHTA, CDR2 FQGNSA. The V segment lost 3 bases and the J segment 4 bases; nucleotides outside the gene matches: 9. In the source study's methods: From reference gene primer amplification, estimates of nucleated cell counts were derived. Repertoires were generated with immunoSEQ multiplex PCR, while TCRdb's copy carries only in-frame clones and drops some. That table is the source of V, J and clone size, and D and trimming were worked out from the DNA. The sample comprises some 120,000 clones, 88% of which are singletons, and about 7.3% rests with the top ten.

Sequencing was performed on peripheral blood. The TCR comes from a man aged 50-59 years with acute or convalescent COVID-19. This chain links TRBV7-2 with TRBJ2-7; 7 bases match TRBD1. CDR3 protein: CASSFTADRVYEQYF. The CDR3 region has the DNA TGTGCCAGCAGCTTCACAGCTGACAGGGTGTACGAGCAGTACTTC.